The entry that follows covers one TCR beta chain sequence. Its antigen is unidentified. These data are taken from a study of radiotherapy plus CTLA-4 blockade in lung cancer. Study background: Among enrolled patients, roughly 18% responded and roughly 31% achieved disease control.

Chemo-refractory metastatic non-small-cell lung cancer patients underwent focal radiation alongside CTLA-4 blockade with ipilimumab. V dropped 3 bases and J dropped 14 bases, with 20 bases sitting between them. The CDR3 consists of 15 residues. Germline CDR1 is MNHNS and CDR2 is SASEGT. This table comes from immunoSEQ multiplex PCR, and its TCRdb copy is limited to in-frame clones, with some not included. This sample has around 110,000 clones, with more than 70% found just once. Study-level results: Tumor-derived TCR clones expanded in blood after radiotherapy plus ipilimumab. Early blood T cell clone dynamics reportedly forecast response best, with interferon-beta.

The rearrangement links TRBV6-1 to TRBJ1-6, with D tentatively TRBD1 (5 bases). The receptor was derived from a human donor with non-small cell lung cancer that progressed on radiotherapy plus ipilimumab. Some clones in this sample may be carry-over from other donors' samples. The sample was peripheral blood, taken from a patient treated with radiotherapy plus ipilimumab. The CDR3, as DNA: TGTGCCAGCAGTGACCTTGGGACCGGAGGTAGGGCCCTCCACTTT. Translated, it gives CASSDLGTGGRALHF.